This T cell receptor beta chain was observed in a study of blood T cell repertoires in COVID-19. Method: immunoSEQ multiplex PCR; TCRdb's copy keeps in-frame clones and lacks some. The table has about 170,000 clones, 70% to 90% seen once; the top ten hold about 1.2%. The CDR3 totals 14 residues. The V gene's germline CDR1 is LNHDA and CDR2 SQIVND (reference sequence). With 4 bases removed from V and 4 bases from J, the gap between germline ends came to 13 bases. Sequencing was done on a sample of peripheral blood. This sequence originates from a man in his fifties or sixties who had recovered from COVID-19. This chain links TRBV19 with TRBJ1-1, with D maybe TRBD1 (6 bases). Here the CDR3 reads CASSTRGAGTEAFF. CDR3 DNA: TGTGCCAGTAGTACTCGGGGGGCGGGCACTGAAGCTTTCTTT.